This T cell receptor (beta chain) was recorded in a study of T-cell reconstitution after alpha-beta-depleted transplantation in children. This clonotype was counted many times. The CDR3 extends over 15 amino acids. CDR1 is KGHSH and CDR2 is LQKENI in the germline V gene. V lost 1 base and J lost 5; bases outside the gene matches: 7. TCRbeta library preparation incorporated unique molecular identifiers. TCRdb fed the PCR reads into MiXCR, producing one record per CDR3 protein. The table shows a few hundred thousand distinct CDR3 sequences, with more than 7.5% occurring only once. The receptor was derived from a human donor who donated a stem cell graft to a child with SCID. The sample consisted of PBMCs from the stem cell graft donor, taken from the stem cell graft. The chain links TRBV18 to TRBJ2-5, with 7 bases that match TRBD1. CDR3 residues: CASSPRTGAHETQYF. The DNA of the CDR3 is TGTGCCAGCTCACCACGAACAGGGGCCCACGAGACCCAGTACTTC.